One sample yielded the 8 T cell receptor beta chains listed below, sequenced in a study of blood T cell repertoires in COVID-19. Profiled with immunoSEQ multiplex PCR; TCRdb holds only in-frame clones, not every one. The table includes around 220,000 clones, approximately 81% detected once. The sequencing sample was made of peripheral blood. These receptors were taken from a man aged 25 to 45 with active or convalescent COVID-19.

The count of this clone is one. The chain joins TRBV29-1 to TRBJ2-7; 9 positions match TRBD2. V lost 5 bases and J lost 0; bases outside the gene matches: 8. This CDR3 spans 15 amino acids. Germline V lookup: CDR1 SQVTM, CDR2 ANQGSEA. The CDR3 DNA reads as TGCAGCGTTTCCGGGCGGGAGGGCAGCTCCTACGAGCAGTACTTC. Translating gives CSVSGREGSSYEQYF.

The CDR3 DNA follows: TGTGCCAGCGCCCAAACCACCCGACAGGTCCGCGGCAATCAGCCCCAGCATTTT. Its translation: CASAQTTRQVRGNQPQHF. The V and J genes are TRBV2 and TRBJ1-5; possibly TRBD1 for D (6 bases). The V end was cut by 8 bases, the J end by 2 bases, with 25 bases between. The CDR3 totals 18 residues. The germline CDR1 and CDR2 sequences are SNHLY and FYNNEI.

CDR3 nucleotides: TGTGCCAGCAGCCCCATGAACACTGAAGCTTTCTTT. This codes for CASSPMNTEAFF. The rearrangement links TRBV14 to TRBJ1-1; D is ambiguous. This CDR3 is built from 12 residues. The ends were cut back, 4 bases at V and 0 bases at J, with 3 bases in the middle. Germline V gene lookup returns CDR1 SGHDN and CDR2 FVKESK.

This clone was picked up one time. This chain joins TRBV2 and TRBJ2-2; 7 bases match TRBD1. The V gene's germline CDR1 is SNHLY and CDR2 FYNNEI. The CDR3 consists of 15 residues. V lost 6 bases to trimming and J lost 4 bases; unmatched junction nucleotides: 8. The CDR3 coding sequence is TGTGCCAGCAGAACACAGGGGAGTAGCACCGGGGAGCTGTTTTTT. It codes for CASRTQGSSTGELFF.

CDR3 residues: CASSEDWAGVGVYGYTF. DNA for the CDR3: TGTGCCAGCAGTGAAGACTGGGCGGGGGTTGGGGTATATGGCTACACCTTC. The chain recombines TRBV6-1 with TRBJ1-2; perhaps TRBD1 as D (5 bases). Trimming took off 1 base at V and 5 bases at J, with 20 bases between the two ends. In germline, CDR1 is MNHNS, CDR2 SASEGT. This CDR3 is 17 amino acids long.

The J gene is TRBJ1-1, the V gene TRBV4-1, with D perhaps TRBD1 (6 bases). Looked up from germline, CDR1 is MGHRA and CDR2 is YSYEKL. Deletions cut 3 bases from V and 5 bases from J, with 16 bases between. CDR3 length: 15 residues. In DNA, the CDR3 is TGCGCCAGCAGCCAGTTGTCTACAGGGATTACTGAAGCTTTCTTT. Encoded protein: CASSQLSTGITEAFF.

The rearrangement links TRBV7-2 to TRBJ1-6; 7 nucleotides align to TRBD1. Germline V gives CDR1 SGHTA, CDR2 FQGNSA. The length of the CDR3 is 16 residues. The ends lost 5 bases at V and 7 bases at J; junction bases unmatched: 11. CDR3 sequence (DNA): TGTGCCAGCAGCCAGACCCCAACCAGGGGGAATTCACCCCTCCACTTT. Residues: CASSQTPTRGNSPLHF.

V usage is TRBV7-9 and J usage is TRBJ2-7; TRBD1 matches 8 bases. CDR1 SEHNR and CDR2 FQNEAQ come from the germline V gene (reference sequence). The trim removed 4 bases at V and 1 base at J, leaving 6 bases unmatched. The CDR3 extends over 15 amino acids. The CDR3 sequence is CASSYGQGRSYEQYF. CDR3 bases: TGTGCCAGCAGCTACGGACAGGGACGGTCCTACGAGCAGTACTTC.